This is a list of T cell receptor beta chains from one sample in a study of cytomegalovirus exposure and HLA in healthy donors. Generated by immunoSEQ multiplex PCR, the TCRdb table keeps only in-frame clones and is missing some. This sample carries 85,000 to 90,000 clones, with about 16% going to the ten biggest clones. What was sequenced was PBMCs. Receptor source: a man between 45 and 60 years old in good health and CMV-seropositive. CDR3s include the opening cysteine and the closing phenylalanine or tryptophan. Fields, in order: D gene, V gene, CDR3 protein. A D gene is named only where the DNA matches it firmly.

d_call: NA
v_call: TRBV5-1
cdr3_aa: CASSLDSTGSGNTIYF

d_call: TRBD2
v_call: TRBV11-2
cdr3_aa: CASSLGLAGGHEQFF

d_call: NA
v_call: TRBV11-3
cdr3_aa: CASSLAFWARSYEQYF

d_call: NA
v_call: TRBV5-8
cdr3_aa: CASSLWEGVLMNTEAFF

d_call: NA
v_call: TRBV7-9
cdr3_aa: CASKERGVPNTEAFF

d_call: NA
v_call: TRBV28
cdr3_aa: CASSLRQTYEQYF

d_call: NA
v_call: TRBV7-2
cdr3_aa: CASSFGTSSYEQYF

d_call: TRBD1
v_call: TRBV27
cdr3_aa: CASSLNSWGQQETQYF

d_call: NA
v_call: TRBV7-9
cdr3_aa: CASSLTTTEAFF

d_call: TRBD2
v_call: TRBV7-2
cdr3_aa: CASSLWLAGGGAYEQYF

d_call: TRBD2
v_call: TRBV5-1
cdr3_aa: CASSLVSSGRVSYNEQFF

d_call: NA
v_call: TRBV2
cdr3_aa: CANRGGDGQPQHF

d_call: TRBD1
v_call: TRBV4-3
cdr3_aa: CASSQERDSFYGYTF

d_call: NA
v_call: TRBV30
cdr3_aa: CAWEQGLGSPLHF

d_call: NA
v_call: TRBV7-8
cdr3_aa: CASSPVGDEQFF

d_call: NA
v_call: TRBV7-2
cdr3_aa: CASSSGGIFTYEQYF

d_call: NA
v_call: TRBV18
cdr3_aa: CASSPSHTDTQYF

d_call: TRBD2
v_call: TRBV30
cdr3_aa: CAWRSSGPYNEQFF

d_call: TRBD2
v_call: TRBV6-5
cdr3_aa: CASMGLAGAHGELFF

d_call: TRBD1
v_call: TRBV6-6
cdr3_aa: CASSSPGQGANYGYTF

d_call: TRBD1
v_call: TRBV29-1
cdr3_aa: CSVSVRGGTANSGANVLTF

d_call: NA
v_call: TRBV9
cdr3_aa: CASSAHRGDEKLFF

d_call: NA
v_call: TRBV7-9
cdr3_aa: CASSLGWSSYEQYF

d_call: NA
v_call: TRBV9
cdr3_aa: CASSVGSQRTTGTQYF

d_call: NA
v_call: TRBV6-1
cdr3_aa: CASGLDSRRNQPQHF

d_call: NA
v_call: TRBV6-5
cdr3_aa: CASSYSREQFF

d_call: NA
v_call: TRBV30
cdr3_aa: CAWSRRVGNQPQHF

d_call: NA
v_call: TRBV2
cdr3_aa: CASSEYRVELPQHF

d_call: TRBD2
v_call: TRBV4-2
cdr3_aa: CASSTGRGRAFWETQYF

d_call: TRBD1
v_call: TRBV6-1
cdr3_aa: CASSEDRGGLGNEKLFF

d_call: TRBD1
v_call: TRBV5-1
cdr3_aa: CASGTGGINEQFF

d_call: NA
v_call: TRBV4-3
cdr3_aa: CASSQDFGLLETQYF

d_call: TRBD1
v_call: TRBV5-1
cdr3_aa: CASNWRDRGSNEQFF